This T cell receptor (beta chain) was recorded in a study of technical replicates of blood from a few donors. Sequencing used immunoSEQ multiplex PCR; TCRdb keeps in-frame clones, though not all of them. The repertoire consists of about 81,000 clones, with roughly 95% occurring once and the leading ten covering about 0.37%. The CDR3 runs to 16 residues. CDR1 is SNHLY, CDR2 FYNNEI, per germline. V lost 5 bases, J lost 5 bases, and 18 bases lay in between. This chain links TRBV2 with TRBJ1-4; D is possibly TRBD1 (6 bases). The source material was T cells isolated from PBMCs. The TCR sequence derives from a human donor in good health. CDR3 nucleotides: TGTGCCAGCAGTTCTTCAAGGGGCAGGGGAAATGAAAAACTGTTTTTT. Translation: CASSSSRGRGNEKLFF.